The 24 T cell receptor beta chains reported below all come from one sample, sequenced in a study of shared clonotypes between healthy human individuals. Here immunoSEQ multiplex PCR was the method, and the copy in TCRdb shows in-frame clones only, minus some. Among approximately 2.3 million clones listed, approximately 95% were seen once. The sequenced material came from naive CD4+ T cells from PBMCs. The subset: CD45RA+ positively selected. Receptors originate from a man aged 18-30 years in good health. Some clones in this sample may be carry-over from other donors' samples.

The genes are TRBV7-9 and TRBJ1-4, with D possibly TRBD1 on 6 matching bases. V lost 5 bases and J lost 0, with 10 bases in between. CDR1 and CDR2 (germline): SEHNR, FQNEAQ (reference sequence). The CDR3 is 15 amino acids. The CDR3 spells CASSVGQSTNEKLFF. Written as DNA, the CDR3 is TGTGCCAGCAGCGTAGGACAGTCAACTAATGAAAAACTGTTTTTT.

The genes are TRBV6-5 and TRBJ1-1; D is perhaps TRBD1 (6 bases). V was trimmed by 8 bases and J by 2 bases, leaving 15 bases between them. This CDR3 contains 14 residues. Per the germline V gene, CDR1 is MNHEY and CDR2 is SVGAGI. CDR3 loop: CASDMTGPNTEAFF. DNA for the CDR3: TGTGCCAGCGATATGACAGGCCCCAACACTGAAGCTTTCTTT.

A note on this clone: The sample contains more than one DNA sequence encoding this CDR3. J is TRBJ2-7 and V is TRBV2; TRBD1 matches at 8 bases. The trim removed 3 bases at V and 4 bases at J, leaving 5 bases unmatched. Per the germline V gene, CDR1 is SNHLY and CDR2 is FYNNEI. The CDR3 runs to 14 residues. The CDR3 spells CASSEQGARYEQYF. The CDR3 nucleotides read TGTGCCAGCAGTGAGCAGGGGGCTCGGTACGAGCAGTACTTC.

The chain couples TRBV7-9 to TRBJ2-5; maybe TRBD1 (6 bases). V was cut by 5 bases and J by 9 bases, with 13 bases left in between. Germline V lookup: CDR1 SEHNR, CDR2 FQNEAQ (reference sequence). CDR3 size: 12 residues. This CDR3 is CASSEKNRAQYF. CDR3 DNA sequence: TGTGCCAGCAGCGAAAAAAACAGGGCCCAGTACTTC.

The chain has TRBV19 and TRBJ2-1; 7 bases line up with TRBD2. V was pared by 2 bases and J by 0 bases, with 10 bases of the junction left unmatched. CDR1 and CDR2 (germline): LNHDA, SQIVND (reference sequence). CDR3 size: 18 residues. In DNA form, the CDR3 reads TGTGCCAGTAGTATACTAAGGGCGGCTAGCGGCTCCTACAATGAGCAGTTCTTC. Translating gives CASSILRAASGSYNEQFF.

The chain links TRBV5-1 to TRBJ2-3, with D hard to call. Per the germline V gene, CDR1 is SGHRS and CDR2 is YFSETQ. This CDR3 region has 14 residues. Trimming pared 1 base from V and 2 bases from J, leaving 8 bases between. CDR3 sequence: CASSLSGYTDTQYF. The CDR3 nucleotides are TGCGCCAGCAGCTTGTCTGGCTACACAGATACGCAGTATTTT. Combining the CDR3 with reference TRBV5-1 and TRBJ2-3 gives the whole variable domain KAGVTQTPRYLIKTRGQQVTLSCSPISGHRSVSWYQQTPGQGLQFLFEYFSETQRNKGNFPGRFSGRQFSNSRSEMNVSTLELGDSALYLCASSLSGYTDTQYFGPGTRLTVL.

The V and J genes are TRBV5-4 and TRBJ2-2; 7 bases match TRBD1. Per germline, CDR1 SGHNT and CDR2 YYREEE (reference sequence). The CDR3 covers 15 residues. V shed 4 bases and J 4 bases; nucleotides not matched to a gene: 7. CDR3 coding DNA: TGTGCCAGCAGCCCACAGGGGCCCAGCACCGGGGAGCTGTTTTTT. Amino acid sequence: CASSPQGPSTGELFF.

Points on this clone: With a far larger clone one base away, a read error is the likely cause. Different DNA sequences within this sample yield the same CDR3. The chain has TRBV28 and TRBJ2-5, with unresolved D. V was clipped by 5 bases and J by 4 bases, with 2 bases between them. The CDR3 totals 10 residues. Germline lookup yields CDR1 MDHEN and CDR2 SYDVKM. The CDR3 protein is CASSGETQYF. The CDR3 DNA reads TGTGCCAGCAGTGGAGAGACCCAGTACTTC.

The genes are TRBV28 and TRBJ2-5; 7 bases line up with TRBD2. This CDR3 has 15 amino acids. The germline CDR1 and CDR2 sequences are MDHEN and SYDVKM. Losses at the gene ends were 2 bases for V and 5 bases for J; bases not matched to a gene: 8. The CDR3 region is CASSLAGAIAETQYF. For the CDR3, the DNA is TGTGCCAGCAGTTTAGCGGGAGCGATCGCTGAGACCCAGTACTTC. Full variable domain (remainder filled in from reference TRBV28 and TRBJ2-5): DVKVTQSSRYLVKRTGEKVFLECVQDMDHENMFWYRQDPGLGLRLIYFSYDVKMKEKGDIPEGYSVSREKKERFSLILESASTNQTSMYLCASSLAGAIAETQYFGPGTRLLVL.

This clone was counted once. The chain couples TRBV5-1 to TRBJ2-7, with 11 positions matching TRBD2. CDR3 length: 15 residues. In germline, CDR1 is SGHRS, CDR2 YFSETQ. The ends lost 2 bases at V and 2 bases at J; junction bases unmatched: 3. In nucleotides, the CDR3 is TGCGCCAGCAGCTTCCAACTAGCGGGAGCCTACGAGCAGTACTTC. Translation: CASSFQLAGAYEQYF.

In DNA form, the CDR3 reads TGTGCCAGCAGTTTGGTGGGAGCGGGGCGCTACGAGCAGTACTTC. Its translation: CASSLVGAGRYEQYF. This chain links TRBV28 with TRBJ2-7, with 7 bases matching TRBD2. The J segment lost 3 bases and the V segment lost 3 bases, leaving 8 bases of the junction unmatched. This CDR3 has 15 amino acids. Germline V lookup: CDR1 MDHEN, CDR2 SYDVKM. Full variable domain (missing parts from reference TRBV28 and TRBJ2-7): DVKVTQSSRYLVKRTGEKVFLECVQDMDHENMFWYRQDPGLGLRLIYFSYDVKMKEKGDIPEGYSVSREKKERFSLILESASTNQTSMYLCASSLVGAGRYEQYFGPGTRLTVT.

This chain uses TRBV10-3 with TRBJ2-3; 12 bases match TRBD2. CDR1 and CDR2 (germline): ENHRY, SYGVKD. CDR3 size: 18 residues. The V segment lost 2 bases and the J segment 0 bases; nucleotides outside the gene matches: 6. The CDR3 sequence is CAISEVSSGRDSTDTQYF. CDR3 in DNA: TGTGCCATCAGTGAGGTGTCTAGCGGGAGGGACAGCACAGATACGCAGTATTTT.

V usage is TRBV18 and J usage is TRBJ2-7, with TRBD2 matching over 10 bases. The CDR3 is 15 amino acids. J lost 4 bases, V lost 3 bases, and 6 bases had no gene match. Per the germline V gene, CDR1 is KGHSH and CDR2 is LQKENI. The CDR3 loop reads CASSPLAGDAYEQYF. The CDR3 coding sequence is TGTGCCAGCTCACCGCTAGCGGGAGATGCATACGAGCAGTACTTC.

This chain joins TRBV5-1 and TRBJ2-3, with D unresolved. This CDR3 is 17 amino acids long. V was cut by 0 bases and J by 0 bases, with 14 bases left in between. Per germline, CDR1 SGHRS and CDR2 YFSETQ. The CDR3 bases are TGCGCCAGCAGCTTGGTGGGGTACTCGGTTAGCACAGATACGCAGTATTTT. This codes for CASSLVGYSVSTDTQYF.

In DNA form, the CDR3 reads TGTGCCAGCTCCGTGTCCGGGACACTAAAAGGTCAGCCCCAGCATTTT. Protein sequence: CASSVSGTLKGQPQHF. The chain uses TRBV28 and TRBJ1-5; D is possibly TRBD1 (6 bases). V lost 8 bases, J lost 6 bases, and 23 bases lay in between. The CDR3 covers 16 residues. The germline gives CDR1 MDHEN, CDR2 SYDVKM.

This clone has only one observation. This rearrangement joins TRBV5-5 to TRBJ1-2; 9 bases line up with TRBD1. The V and J ends lost 4 bases and 3 bases, in that order; junction bases with no gene match: 4. Germline CDR1 reads SGHKS; CDR2 reads YYEKEE (reference sequence). The CDR3 extends over 14 amino acids. The CDR3 is CASSPRTGDYGYTF. CDR3 sequence (DNA): TGTGCCAGCAGCCCCAGGACAGGGGACTATGGCTACACCTTC.

The J gene is TRBJ1-3, the V gene TRBV9; no definite D call. Germline CDR1 reads SGDLS; CDR2 reads YYNGEE. The CDR3 covers 17 residues. Trimming took 0 bases from V and 0 from J, leaving 13 bases between them. In DNA form, the CDR3 reads TGTGCCAGCAGCGTAGCTCCGGGCGGGGACTCTGGAAACACCATATATTTT. Translating gives CASSVAPGGDSGNTIYF.

The rearrangement joins TRBV6-5 to TRBJ1-2, with 9 bases identical to TRBD1. The CDR3 runs 14 residues. The germline V gene has CDR1 MNHEY and CDR2 SVGAGI. The ends lost 2 bases at V and 6 bases at J; junction bases unmatched: 4. In DNA, the CDR3 is TGTGCCAGCAGTTACGACCGGGACAGGGATGGCTACACCTTC. This codes for CASSYDRDRDGYTF.

The chain joins TRBV19 to TRBJ1-4; no reliable D call. V was pared by 7 bases and J by 2 bases, with 8 bases between. The CDR3 runs to 13 residues. Germline assignment: CDR1 LNHDA and CDR2 SQIVND (reference sequence). The CDR3 protein is CASTTQTNEKLFF. CDR3 nucleotide sequence: TGTGCCAGTACTACGCAGACTAATGAAAAACTGTTTTTT.

V gene TRBV7-2 combines with J gene TRBJ2-5; D remains ambiguous. The CDR3 length is 14 residues. The germline CDR1 and CDR2 sequences are SGHTA and FQGNSA. Trimming shortened V by 1 base and J by 2 bases, and 8 bases separated the two germline ends. The CDR3 loop is CASSLVNRQETQYF. CDR3 bases: TGTGCCAGCAGCTTAGTTAACAGACAAGAGACCCAGTACTTC. Drawing the rest from reference TRBV7-2 and TRBJ2-5, the complete variable domain is GAGVSQSPSNKVTEKGKDVELRCDPISGHTALYWYRQSLGQGLEFLIYFQGNSAPDKSGLPSDRFSAERTGGSVSTLTIQRTQQEDSAVYLCASSLVNRQETQYFGPGTRLLVL.

V usage is TRBV7-2 and J usage is TRBJ2-1; 8 bases fit TRBD1. CDR3 length: 13 residues. The junction had 1 base not matched to a gene; V was cut back by 2 bases and J by 7 bases. Germline assignment: CDR1 SGHTA and CDR2 FQGNSA. This CDR3 is CASSLWTGNEQFF. CDR3 sequence (DNA): TGTGCCAGCAGCTTATGGACAGGGAATGAGCAGTTCTTC.

In regard to this clone: At the DNA level, this CDR3 is encoded by other sequences in the same sample as well. The chain couples TRBV20-1 to TRBJ2-5; the D is unclear. Germline CDR1 is DFQATT and CDR2 is SNEGSKA (reference sequence). V was trimmed by 2 bases and J by 4 bases, leaving 5 bases between them. This CDR3 has 11 residues. CDR3 nucleotide sequence: TGCAGTGCTAGAATTGGAGAGACCCAGTACTTC. Its translation: CSARIGETQYF.

This clone was observed once. The gene calls are TRBV2 and TRBJ2-1, with D perhaps matching TRBD1 or TRBD2 (5 bases each). The CDR3 runs 14 residues. V lost 8 bases and J 4 bases, leaving 15 bases between the germline ends. CDR1 is SNHLY, CDR2 FYNNEI, per germline. CDR3 DNA: TGTGCCAGCGGGAGAGACAGTGCTTACAATGAGCAGTTCTTC. It yields the protein CASGRDSAYNEQFF.

The rearrangement uses TRBV28 and TRBJ1-1; D gene ambiguous. The ends were cut back, 2 bases at V and 5 bases at J, with 12 bases in the middle. CDR1 is MDHEN, CDR2 SYDVKM, per germline. The CDR3 is 14 amino acids. The CDR3 loop is CASSLVVLGTEAFF. CDR3 nucleotide sequence: TGTGCCAGCAGTTTAGTCGTTTTAGGAACTGAAGCTTTCTTT.